One sample yielded the 12 T cell receptor beta chains listed below, sequenced in a study of naive and memory T cell subsets. The beta constant-region primer was an equimolar mix of two oligonucleotides covering TRBC1 and TRBC2. Nested alpha and beta constant-region primers with the SP2 primer drove four PCR rounds on ligated cDNA. TCRdb re-called the UMI-ligation and nested PCR reads with MiXCR, one entry per CDR3 protein. The sample has roughly 130,000 distinct CDR3 sequences, 36% seen once. Sequencing was performed on central memory CD4+ T cells from blood. Every receptor here comes from a human donor in good health.

The chain recombines TRBV7-8 with TRBJ2-1; D ambiguous. The CDR3 totals 13 residues. Germline V lookup: CDR1 SGHVS, CDR2 FQNEAQ. V lost 1 base and J lost 5, with 6 bases in between. The CDR3 DNA reads TGTGCCAGCAGCTTAGGGCCCCACAATGAGCAGTTCTTC. Its protein product is CASSLGPHNEQFF.

This clonotype was seen a handful of times. V is TRBV2 and J is TRBJ2-3; D is unclear. Trimming removed 2 bases from V and 2 bases from J, with 11 bases in between. Germline CDR1 reads SNHLY; CDR2 reads FYNNEI. This CDR3 contains 15 residues. CDR3: CASSEQATPTDTQYF. The CDR3 DNA sequence: TGTGCCAGCAGTGAACAAGCGACGCCCACAGATACGCAGTATTTT.

Ten or more counts support this clonotype. The chain couples TRBV12-3 or TRBV12-4 to TRBJ2-7; D uncertain. V dropped 1 base and J dropped 3 bases, with 16 bases sitting between them. The length of the CDR3 is 16 residues. The CDR3 is CASSLDVARVGYEQYF. The CDR3, as DNA: TGTGCCAGCAGTTTAGATGTAGCTAGAGTGGGCTACGAGCAGTACTTC.

This clonotype turned up a few times. The chain uses TRBV30 and TRBJ2-4; 7 bases match TRBD2. Germline trimming cut 2 bases from V and 2 bases from J; bases unmatched to any gene: 12. The CDR3 totals 17 residues. CDR1 is GTSNPN, CDR2 SVGIG, per germline (reference sequence). This CDR3 reads CAWSRRGGNSSKNIQYF. CDR3 nucleotide sequence: TGTGCCTGGAGTCGCCGCGGGGGAAATTCGTCCAAAAACATTCAGTACTTC.

In this sample, this clonotype turned up a few times. The CDR3 DNA is TGTGCCAGCAGCTCCCCCTCTACCCCCGAGACGCAGTATTTT. The encoded protein is CASSSPSTPETQYF. The rearrangement uses TRBV7-2 and TRBJ2-3, with D hard to call. Germline values: CDR1 SGHTA, CDR2 FQGNSA. The CDR3 contains 14 residues. V was shortened by 4 bases and J by 9 bases, with 17 bases between the two germline ends. Filled out from reference TRBV7-2 and TRBJ2-3, the complete variable domain reads GAGVSQSPSNKVTEKGKDVELRCDPISGHTALYWYRQSLGQGLEFLIYFQGNSAPDKSGLPSDRFSAERTGGSVSTLTIQRTQQEDSAVYLCASSSPSTPETQYFGPGTRLTVL.

This clonotype occurred once. The chain has TRBV4-3 and TRBJ2-1, with D possibly matching TRBD2 (6 bases). The V and J ends lost 0 bases and 3 bases respectively, with 12 bases between them. Germline loops: CDR1 LGHNA, CDR2 YSLEER. This CDR3 region has 16 residues. The CDR3 region is CASSQDWAGIYNEQFF. The CDR3 bases are TGCGCCAGCAGCCAAGACTGGGCGGGGATCTACAATGAGCAGTTCTTC.

This clonotype appeared a few times. The chain is built from TRBV29-1 and TRBJ2-4; 8 positions agree with TRBD1. With 7 bases clipped from V and 3 bases from J, the junction kept 14 bases outside the gene matches. The CDR3 loop spans 16 amino acids. CDR1 and CDR2 from the germline V gene are SQVTM and ANQGSEA. Written as DNA, the CDR3 is TGCAGCGCACGCGCCGGGACAGGTTTCGTCAAAAACATTCAGTACTTC. This translates into CSARAGTGFVKNIQYF.

This chain connects TRBV14 to TRBJ2-1; D is tentatively TRBD1 or TRBD2 (6 bases each). Germline V gives CDR1 SGHDN, CDR2 FVKESK. This CDR3 region has 16 residues. Trimming removed 1 base from V and 9 bases from J, with 19 bases in between. As DNA, the CDR3 is TGTGCCAGCAGCCAAGGCCCAACTTCACAGGGAGGTGAGCAGTTCTTC. Encoded protein: CASSQGPTSQGGEQFF. The full variable domain, rest sourced from reference TRBV14 and TRBJ2-1, is EAGVTQFPSHSVIEKGQTVTLRCDPISGHDNLYWYRRVMGKEIKFLLHFVKESKQDESGMPNNRFLAERTGGTYSTLKVQPAELEDSGVYFCASSQGPTSQGGEQFFGPGTRLTVL.

This clonotype has a count of ten or more. V and J are TRBV20-1 and TRBJ2-1, with no clear D. The CDR3 runs 12 residues. Germline CDR1 reads DFQATT; CDR2 reads SNEGSKA (reference sequence). The V end lost 0 bases, the J end lost 6 bases, and 6 bases lay between the germline ends. The CDR3 region has the DNA TGCAGTGCTAGAGATGTGGGCAATGAGCAGTTCTTC. Protein sequence: CSARDVGNEQFF.

Many counts were recorded for this clonotype. The V call is TRBV20-1, the J call TRBJ2-2, with 12 positions matching TRBD1. V gave up 7 bases and J gave up 0 bases; unmatched junction bases: 24. The CDR3 totals 22 residues. Germline V gene lookup returns CDR1 DFQATT and CDR2 SNEGSKA (reference sequence). The CDR3, as DNA: TGCAGTGTCCCGACAGTTTGGGCGGGACAGGGGGCGCACCCTACGAACACCGGGGAGCTGTTTTTT. Its translation: CSVPTVWAGQGAHPTNTGELFF.

Remarks on this clonotype: One end of the junction is discordant with germline, which a read error may explain. The rearrangement joins TRBV7-2 to TRBJ2-5, with 11 bases fitting TRBD2. There are 14 residues in the CDR3. Germline V gives CDR1 SGHTA, CDR2 FQGNSA. The CDR3 loop is CASSTYSGRETQHF. CDR3 in DNA: TGTGCCAGCAGCACCTATAGCGGGAGGGAGACCCAGCACTTC.

CDR3: CASRVAGVYNEQFF. The CDR3 bases are TGTGCCAGCAGGGTAGCGGGAGTTTACAATGAGCAGTTCTTC. The gene calls are TRBV6-2 or TRBV6-3 and TRBJ2-1, with 9 bases identical to TRBD2. Germline V gene lookup returns CDR1 MNHEY and CDR2 SVGEGT. The CDR3 runs to 14 residues. V shed 6 bases and J 4 bases; nucleotides not matched to a gene: 4.